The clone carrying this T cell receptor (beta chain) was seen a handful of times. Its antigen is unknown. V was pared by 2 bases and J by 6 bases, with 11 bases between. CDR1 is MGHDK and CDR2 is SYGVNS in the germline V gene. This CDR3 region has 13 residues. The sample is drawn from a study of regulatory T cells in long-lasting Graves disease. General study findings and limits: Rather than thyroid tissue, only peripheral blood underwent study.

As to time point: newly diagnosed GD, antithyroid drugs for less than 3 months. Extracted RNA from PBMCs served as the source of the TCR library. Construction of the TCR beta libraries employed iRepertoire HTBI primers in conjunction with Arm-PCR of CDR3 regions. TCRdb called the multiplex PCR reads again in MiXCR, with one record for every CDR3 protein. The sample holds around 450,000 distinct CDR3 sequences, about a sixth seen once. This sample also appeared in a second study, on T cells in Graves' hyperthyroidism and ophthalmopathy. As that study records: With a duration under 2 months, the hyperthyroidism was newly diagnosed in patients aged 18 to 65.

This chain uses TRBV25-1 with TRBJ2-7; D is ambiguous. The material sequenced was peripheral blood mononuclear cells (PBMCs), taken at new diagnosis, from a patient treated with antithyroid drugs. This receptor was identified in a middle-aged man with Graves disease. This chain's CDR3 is CASSEGLVSEQYF. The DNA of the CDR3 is TGTGCCAGCAGTGAAGGTCTAGTCTCCGAGCAGTACTTC.